The present T cell receptor beta chain was sequenced within a study of post-analysis software for immune sequencing data. Study-wide background: The patients showed relapsing-remitting, secondary progressive and progressive-relapsing multiple sclerosis courses.

Prepared TCR beta cDNA libraries contained unique molecular identifiers. Out of roughly 0.95 to 11 million T cells, a few hundred thousand cDNA molecules were generated. TCRdb reprocessed the PCR reads via MiXCR and lists one record per CDR3 protein. Of some 690,000 distinct CDR3 sequences in the sample, just under 30% are singletons; the top ten hold around 0.56%. Findings and limits, study-wide: Compared with controls, patients showed significantly lower normalized Chao1 diversity. Relative to controls, patients had 5 or 6 TRBV segments at higher frequency, with TRBV5-6, TRBV5-1 and TRBV20-1 among these.

With regard to this clonotype: Its cognate antigen is unknown.

The CDR3 length is 14 residues. Trimming cost V 3 bases and J 4 bases, with 10 bases left between them. In germline, CDR1 is MGHDK, CDR2 SYGVNS. The TCR comes from a girl under 18 with multiple sclerosis. Sequences were obtained from blood. The chain recombines TRBV25-1 with TRBJ1-5; D remains unclear. The CDR3 coding sequence is TGTGCCAGCAGTGAGGTCGGAGAAAATCAGCCCCAGCATTTT. Translation gives CASSEVGENQPQHF.